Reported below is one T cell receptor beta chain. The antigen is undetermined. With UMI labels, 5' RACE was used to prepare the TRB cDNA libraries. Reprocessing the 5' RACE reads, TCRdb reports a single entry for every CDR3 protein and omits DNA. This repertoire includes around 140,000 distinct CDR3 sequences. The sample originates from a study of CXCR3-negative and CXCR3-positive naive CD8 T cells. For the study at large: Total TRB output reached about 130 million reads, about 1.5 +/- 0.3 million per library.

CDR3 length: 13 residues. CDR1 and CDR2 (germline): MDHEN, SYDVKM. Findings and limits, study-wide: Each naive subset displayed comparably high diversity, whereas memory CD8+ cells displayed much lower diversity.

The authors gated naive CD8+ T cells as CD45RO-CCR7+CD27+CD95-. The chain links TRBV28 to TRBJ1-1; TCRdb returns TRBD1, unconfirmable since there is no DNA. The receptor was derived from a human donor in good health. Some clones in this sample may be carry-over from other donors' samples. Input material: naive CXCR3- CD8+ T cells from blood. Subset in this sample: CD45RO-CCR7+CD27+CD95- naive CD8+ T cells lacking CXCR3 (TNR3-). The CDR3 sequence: CASSLPGRGEAFF.